A single sample is the source of the 25 T cell receptor beta chains below, sequenced in a study of a mutant IDH1 vaccine in newly diagnosed glioma. What these receptors recognize is not known. Time point here: week 47, end of study. Vaccination used 300 ug of mutant IDH1 20-mer peptide per dose, with topical imiquimod. Sequencing used immunoSEQ multiplex PCR; TCRdb keeps in-frame clones, though not all of them. Of 30,000 to 45,000 clones detected, roughly 71% appear once; the ten largest clones hold about 10%. The source material was PBMCs, sampled from a glioma patient whose treatment included an IDH1 peptide vaccine. The receptors were sampled from a man aged 35 to 55 with glioma.

The chain uses TRBV15 and TRBJ2-1; 9 positions agree with TRBD1. Germline CDR1 LNHNV, CDR2 YYDKDF (reference sequence). The CDR3 has 18 amino acids. The ends lost 0 bases at V and 0 bases at J; junction bases unmatched: 6. CDR3 amino acids: CATSRDLLGQGSYNEQFF. In DNA, the CDR3 is TGTGCCACCAGCAGAGATCTCCTGGGACAGGGCTCCTACAATGAGCAGTTCTTC.

V and J are TRBV11-2 and TRBJ1-1; 7 positions agree with TRBD1. The CDR3 is 14 residues long. The germline gives CDR1 SGHAT, CDR2 FQNNGV. Losses at the gene ends were 1 base for V and 7 bases for J; bases not matched to a gene: 6. The DNA of the CDR3 is TGTGCCAGCAGCTTAGCCCAGGGGGTAATTGAAGCTTTCTTT. It yields the protein CASSLAQGVIEAFF. The variable domain in full, completed from reference TRBV11-2 and TRBJ1-1, reads EAGVAQSPRYKIIEKRQSVAFWCNPISGHATLYWYQQILGQGPKLLIQFQNNGVVDDSQLPKDRFSAERLKGVDSTLKIQPAKLEDSAVYLCASSLAQGVIEAFFGQGTRLTVV.

The rearrangement uses TRBV12-5 and TRBJ1-3, with TRBD1 as a possible D gene (5 bases). The CDR3 length is 21 residues. Trimming stripped 0 bases from V and 0 bases from J, with 24 bases between. Germline values: CDR1 LGHNT, CDR2 FRNRAP. CDR3 amino acids: CASGLVIGDPLLPLSGNTIYF. CDR3 sequence (DNA): TGTGCTAGTGGTTTGGTCATTGGGGACCCTCTGCTTCCCCTCTCTGGAAACACCATATATTTT.

The chain is built from TRBV7-8 and TRBJ2-7; TRBD2 agrees at 14 bases. The ends lost 5 bases at V and 5 bases at J; junction bases unmatched: 5. CDR3 length equals 15 residues. The germline gives CDR1 SGHVS, CDR2 FQNEAQ. The CDR3 here is CASSPGTSGRDEQYV. CDR3 in DNA: TGTGCCAGCAGCCCCGGGACTAGCGGGAGAGACGAGCAGTACGTC.

This clone was detected only a few times. The chain is built from TRBV29-1 and TRBJ1-3, with D perhaps TRBD1 (6 bases). V lost 5 bases, J lost 2 bases, and 13 bases lay in between. Germline V lookup: CDR1 SQVTM, CDR2 ANQGSEA. The CDR3 totals 14 residues. The CDR3 DNA reads as TGCAGCGTTAGGATGGGGGCGACTGGAAACACCATATATTTT. It yields the protein CSVRMGATGNTIYF.

This clone was observed a handful of times. The chain recombines TRBV5-1 with TRBJ1-1; unclear D gene. This CDR3 has 13 residues. Trimming took off 2 bases at V and 1 base at J, with 6 bases between the two ends. The V gene's germline CDR1 is SGHRS and CDR2 YFSETQ. CDR3: CASSFAGNTEAFF. CDR3 sequence (DNA): TGCGCCAGCAGCTTCGCCGGGAACACTGAAGCTTTCTTT.

This rearrangement joins TRBV9 to TRBJ2-5; D is unclear. This CDR3 is 15 amino acids long. V was pared by 0 bases and J by 2 bases, with 11 bases between. Germline CDR1 SGDLS, CDR2 YYNGEE. This CDR3 is CASSVGIAPQETQYF. Here the CDR3 DNA reads TGTGCCAGCAGCGTAGGGATAGCTCCTCAAGAGACCCAGTACTTC.

This chain connects TRBV11-3 to TRBJ2-5, with D perhaps TRBD1 or TRBD2 (5 bases each). This CDR3 has 15 amino acids. Trimming took off 2 bases at V and 5 bases at J, with 15 bases between the two ends. Germline loops: CDR1 SGHNT, CDR2 YENEEA. The chain's CDR3 is CASSLNQGSGETQYF. In DNA form, the CDR3 reads TGTGCCAGCAGCTTAAACCAGGGTTCGGGGGAGACCCAGTACTTC.

The rearrangement uses TRBV11-2 and TRBJ2-5, with D maybe TRBD2 (6 bases). V was trimmed by 2 bases and J by 5 bases, leaving 12 bases between them. Germline V gene lookup returns CDR1 SGHAT and CDR2 FQNNGV. The CDR3 runs 14 residues. CDR3 coding DNA: TGTGCCAGCAGCTTACTGGGGGGAACGGAGACCCAGTACTTC. Its translation is CASSLLGGTETQYF.

The chain has TRBV7-8 and TRBJ1-1, with D possibly matching TRBD1 (5 bases). V gave up 4 bases and J gave up 0 bases, with 15 bases separating them. There are 16 residues in the CDR3. Germline CDR1 and CDR2: SGHVS and FQNEAQ. The CDR3 reads CASSYGHIGLNTEAFF. CDR3 DNA sequence: TGTGCCAGCAGCTATGGACATATTGGTTTGAACACTGAAGCTTTCTTT.

V gene TRBV7-6 combines with J gene TRBJ1-1; 10 bases align to TRBD1. The CDR3 spans 17 residues. Germline V CDR1 and CDR2: SGHVS, FNYEAQ. V shed 2 bases, J shed 0 bases, and the junction held 6 bases outside the gene matches. CDR3 in amino acids: CASSLSAGTGVNTEAFF. CDR3 nucleotide sequence: TGTGCCAGCAGCTTATCCGCCGGGACAGGGGTGAACACTGAAGCTTTCTTT.

The rearrangement links TRBV7-8 to TRBJ2-1; TRBD1 matches at 7 bases. Losses at the gene ends were 5 bases for V and 7 bases for J; bases not matched to a gene: 11. The CDR3 contains 15 residues. Germline V gene data show CDR1 as SGHVS and CDR2 as FQNEAQ. CDR3 loop: CASSQEQGWGNEQFF. The CDR3, as DNA: TGTGCCAGCAGCCAGGAACAGGGGTGGGGAAATGAGCAGTTCTTC.

The chain's CDR3 is CAIGKTGDDYGYTF. The DNA of the CDR3 is TGTGCCATCGGTAAGACAGGGGACGATTATGGCTACACCTTC. The V and J genes are TRBV10-3 and TRBJ1-2; 8 nucleotides match TRBD1. CDR3 length: 14 residues. Per the germline V gene, CDR1 is ENHRY and CDR2 is SYGVKD. The junction had 10 bases not matched to a gene; V was cut back by 8 bases and J by 5 bases.

This clone was picked up one time. This sequence joins TRBV19 and TRBJ1-4; TRBD1 aligns across 8 bases. The V gene's germline CDR1 is LNHDA and CDR2 SQIVND (reference sequence). The CDR3 spans 13 residues. Trimming took 8 bases from V and 10 from J; bases not matched to a gene: 9. DNA for the CDR3: TGTGCCAGTGGACAGGGTTGGACGAGAAAACTGTTTTTT. Translated, it gives CASGQGWTRKLFF.

V is TRBV7-9 and J is TRBJ2-7; possibly TRBD1 or TRBD2 for D (6 bases each). V dropped 1 base and J dropped 6 bases, with 13 bases sitting between them. CDR1 and CDR2 (germline): SEHNR, FQNEAQ (reference sequence). The CDR3 is made up of 14 amino acids. The CDR3: CASSLEGGLSEQYV. The CDR3 coding sequence is TGTGCCAGCAGCTTAGAAGGGGGGCTTAGCGAGCAGTACGTC.

The chain employs TRBV7-2 and TRBJ2-3, with D perhaps matching TRBD1 (5 bases). The CDR3 extends over 11 amino acids. Germline CDR1 and CDR2: SGHTA and FQGNSA. V was trimmed by 1 base and J by 10 bases, leaving 6 bases between them. In nucleotides, the CDR3 is TGTGCCAGCAGCTTAGGGGGCTCGCAGTATTTT. This translates into CASSLGGSQYF.

The chain links TRBV6-1 to TRBJ2-2; D is perhaps TRBD2 (5 bases). This CDR3 region has 15 residues. Germline CDR1 and CDR2: MNHNS and SASEGT. Trimming removed 6 bases at V and 6 bases at J, with 17 bases between. The DNA of the CDR3 is TGTGCCAGCAGAGGATCCAACGGGGTTCCCGGGGAGCTGTTTTTT. Translation gives CASRGSNGVPGELFF.

This chain connects TRBV4-1 to TRBJ1-1, with 7 bases fitting TRBD1. There are 16 residues in the CDR3. The germline V gene has CDR1 MGHRA and CDR2 YSYEKL. Trimming at V came to 3 bases and at J to 2 bases, leaving 9 bases not matched to a gene. CDR3 sequence: CASSHGRTGTNTEAFF. CDR3 coding DNA: TGCGCCAGCAGCCACGGTAGGACAGGAACCAACACTGAAGCTTTCTTT.

V and J are TRBV15 and TRBJ1-4, with D possibly TRBD1 on 5 matching bases. V lost 0 bases and J 8 bases, leaving 13 bases between the germline ends. Germline V gives CDR1 LNHNV, CDR2 YYDKDF (reference sequence). This CDR3 spans 15 amino acids. Written as DNA, the CDR3 is TGTGCCACCAGCAGAGATCCAGGGTCGCAAGAAAAACTGTTTTTT. Its translation is CATSRDPGSQEKLFF.

The chain recombines TRBV19 with TRBJ2-7, with 9 bases matching TRBD1. Germline V CDR1 and CDR2: LNHDA, SQIVND (reference sequence). Trimming cost V 4 bases and J 1 base; bases outside gene matches: 2. This CDR3 is built from 14 residues. In DNA, the CDR3 is TGTGCCAGTAGTAAGGACAGGGGATCCTACGAGCAGTACTTC. It translates to CASSKDRGSYEQYF.

A remark on this clone: The sample contains more than one DNA sequence encoding this CDR3. The rearrangement uses TRBV19 and TRBJ1-1, with a possible D match to TRBD1 (5 bases). This CDR3 is built from 11 residues. Trimming left V 9 bases short and J 9 bases short, with 14 bases between. Per the germline V gene, CDR1 is LNHDA and CDR2 is SQIVND (reference sequence). CDR3 region: CASLTAGKAFF. The CDR3 region has the DNA TGTGCCAGCTTAACGGCAGGGAAAGCTTTCTTT.

This chain links TRBV4-1 with TRBJ1-4; D is unresolved. The CDR3 is 12 amino acids. V was clipped by 3 bases and J by 12 bases, with 11 bases between them. The germline V gene has CDR1 MGHRA and CDR2 YSYEKL. The CDR3, as DNA: TGCGCCAGCAGCCACCCCGTCGGGGAACTGTTTTTT. Amino acids: CASSHPVGELFF.

This chain links TRBV27 with TRBJ1-2; 8 bases are a match to TRBD1. Trimming took 3 bases from V and 8 from J; bases not matched to a gene: 17. Germline V gives CDR1 MNHEY, CDR2 SMNVEV (reference sequence). The CDR3 spans 17 residues. The CDR3 is CASSFVGRGTGLHGYTF. CDR3 DNA sequence: TGTGCCAGCAGTTTTGTGGGGAGGGGGACAGGTCTTCACGGCTACACCTTC.

This clone has more than one count but fewer than ten. The V and J genes are TRBV7-6 and TRBJ2-5; D may match TRBD1 or TRBD2 (7 bases each). The V end was cut by 5 bases, the J end by 5 bases, with 15 bases between. This CDR3 has 14 residues. The germline gives CDR1 SGHVS, CDR2 FNYEAQ. DNA for the CDR3: TGTGCCAGCAGCACGACAGGGCGGGGGGAGACCCAGTACTTC. Translation: CASSTTGRGETQYF.

This clone has just one count. The chain employs TRBV5-6 and TRBJ2-7; TRBD1 is a possible D gene (6 bases). The germline V gene encodes CDR1 SGHDT and CDR2 YYEEEE. Trimming removed 1 base at V and 0 bases at J, with 8 bases between. There are 14 residues in the CDR3. In nucleotides, the CDR3 is TGTGCCAGCAGCTTGCCAGGGGACTCCTACGAGCAGTACTTC. This encodes CASSLPGDSYEQYF.